The sequence of this TCR beta chain was determined in a study of T cell responses to AZD1222 COVID-19 vaccine. Study-wide results and limits: The repertoires were collected only after the peak T cell response. Clonal diversity may have been underestimated in mostly white British donors.

For this clone: Antigen: not known.

Some clones are missing from TCRdb's copy, which holds only in-frame ones; the method was immunoSEQ multiplex PCR. The sample includes 180,000 or so clones, around 90% seen only once; the top ten take less than 2.5%. Trimming took 4 bases from V and 3 from J, leaving 10 bases between them. The CDR3 loop spans 13 amino acids. Germline V CDR1 and CDR2: SNHLY, FYNNEI. The clonotype comes from an adult who received the AZD1222 COVID-19 vaccine. The V and J genes are TRBV2 and TRBJ2-7; possibly TRBD2 for D (5 bases). Material: peripheral blood, obtained 28 days after the second AZD1222 dose. The CDR3 reads CASSVASNYEQYF. The CDR3 DNA sequence: TGTGCCAGCAGTGTGGCTAGCAACTACGAGCAGTACTTC.